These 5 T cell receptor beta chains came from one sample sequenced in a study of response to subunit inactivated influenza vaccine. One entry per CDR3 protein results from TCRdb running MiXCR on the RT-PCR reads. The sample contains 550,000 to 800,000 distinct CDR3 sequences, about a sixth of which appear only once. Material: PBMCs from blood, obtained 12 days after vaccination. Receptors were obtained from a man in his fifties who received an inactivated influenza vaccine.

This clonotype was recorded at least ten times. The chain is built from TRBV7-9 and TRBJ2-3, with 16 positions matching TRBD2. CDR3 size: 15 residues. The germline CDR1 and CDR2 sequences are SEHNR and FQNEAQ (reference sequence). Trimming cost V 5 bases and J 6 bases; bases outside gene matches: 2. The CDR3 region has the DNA TGTGCCAGCAGCCCGGGACTAGCGGGAGGGGATACGCAGTATTTT. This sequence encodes CASSPGLAGGDTQYF.

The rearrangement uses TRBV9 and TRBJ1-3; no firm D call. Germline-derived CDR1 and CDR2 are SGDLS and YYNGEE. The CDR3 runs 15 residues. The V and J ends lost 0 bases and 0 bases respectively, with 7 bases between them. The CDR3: CASSVGSRSGNTIYF. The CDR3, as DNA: TGTGCCAGCAGCGTAGGGTCCCGCTCTGGAAACACCATATATTTT. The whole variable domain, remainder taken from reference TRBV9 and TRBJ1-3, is DSGVTQTPKHLITATGQRVTLRCSPRSGDLSVYWYQQSLDQGLQFLIQYYNGEERAKGNILERFSAQQFPDLHSELNLSSLELGDSALYFCASSVGSRSGNTIYFGEGSWLTVV.

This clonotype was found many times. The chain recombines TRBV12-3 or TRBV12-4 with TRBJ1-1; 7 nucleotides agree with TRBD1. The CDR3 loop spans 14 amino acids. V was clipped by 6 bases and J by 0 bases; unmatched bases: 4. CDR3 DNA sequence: TGTGCCAGCAGCCTACAGGGGCTGAACACTGAAGCTTTCTTT. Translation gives CASSLQGLNTEAFF.

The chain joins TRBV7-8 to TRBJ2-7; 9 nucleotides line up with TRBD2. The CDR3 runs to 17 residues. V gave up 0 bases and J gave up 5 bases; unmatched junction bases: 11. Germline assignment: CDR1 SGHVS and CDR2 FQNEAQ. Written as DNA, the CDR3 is TGTGCCAGCAGCTTAGCGTGGAGCGGGAGGAGGCGCCACGAGCAGTACTTC. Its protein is CASSLAWSGRRRHEQYF.

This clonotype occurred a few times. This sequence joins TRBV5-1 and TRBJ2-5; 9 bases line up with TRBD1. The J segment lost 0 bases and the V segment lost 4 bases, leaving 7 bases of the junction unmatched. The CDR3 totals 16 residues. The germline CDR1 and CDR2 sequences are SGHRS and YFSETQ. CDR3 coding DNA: TGCGCCAGCAGCCCGGGGGACAGGGAAGACCAAGAGACCCAGTACTTC. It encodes CASSPGDREDQETQYF.